A selection of T cell receptor beta chains follows, all from one sample in a study of graft-versus-host responses after intestinal transplantation. The repertoire was sequenced with immunoSEQ multiplex PCR; TCRdb's copy has only in-frame clones and lacks some. The sample shows 85,000 to 100,000 clones, approximately 90% of them seen only once. No antigen has been assigned to these receptors. The specimen comprised unstimulated CD8+ T cells sorted from spleen or lymph node cells, sampled before transplant. The receptors stem from a human donor who was the organ donor for an intestinal transplant. Each CDR3 is given with its conserved first and last residue. Fields, in order: clone size, D gene, J gene, V gene, CDR3 DNA, CDR3 protein. The D gene is left open where the match is weak. For some rows the clone size is stated as once, few or many, or as a class when expanded; others skip it.

size: NA
D: TRBD1
J: TRBJ1-1
V: TRBV11-3
DNA: TGTGCCAGCAGCAAACCACAGGGGGTGAACACTGAAGCTTTCTTT
CDR3: CASSKPQGVNTEAFF

size: NA
D: TRBD2
J: TRBJ2-1
V: TRBV5-1
DNA: TGCGCCAGCAGCTTGCGGGAGGGTGAGTCCTACAATGAGCAGTTCTTC
CDR3: CASSLREGESYNEQFF

size: NA
D: TRBD1
J: TRBJ1-1
V: TRBV2
DNA: TGTGCCAGCAAGGGACAGACTGACACTGAAGCTTTCTTT
CDR3: CASKGQTDTEAFF

size: NA
D: NA
J: TRBJ1-5
V: TRBV2
DNA: TGTGCCGCCAAGACCGCGGGAAATCAGCCCCAGCATTTT
CDR3: CAAKTAGNQPQHF

size: NA
D: TRBD2
J: TRBJ2-1
V: TRBV28
DNA: TGTGCCAGCAGTTCCGGACTAGCGGGAAAGTCTTACAATGAGCAGTTCTTC
CDR3: CASSSGLAGKSYNEQFF

size: NA
D: TRBD2
J: TRBJ2-1
V: TRBV11-3
DNA: TGTGCCAGCAGCTTAGCGGGAGGGCCGTTTTTTGAGCAGTTCTTC
CDR3: CASSLAGGPFFEQFF

size: NA
D: NA
J: TRBJ1-2
V: TRBV10-3
DNA: TGTGCCATAAGTTCGGTCGGCAGTGCGGGCTATGGCTACACCTTC
CDR3: CAISSVGSAGYGYTF

size: NA
D: NA
J: TRBJ2-7
V: TRBV11-2
DNA: TGTGCCAGCAGCGTTCAGGGTAACGAGCAGTACTTC
CDR3: CASSVQGNEQYF

size: NA
D: TRBD1
J: TRBJ1-1
V: TRBV4-1
DNA: TGCGCCAGCAGCCAAGATTGGCAGGGGGCTTCGGAAGCTTTCTTT
CDR3: CASSQDWQGASEAFF

size: NA
D: NA
J: TRBJ1-1
V: TRBV7-6
DNA: TGTGCCAGCAGCAAACAGGGTGGCGAAAACACTGAAGCTTTCTTT
CDR3: CASSKQGGENTEAFF

size: few
D: TRBD2
J: TRBJ2-2
V: TRBV30
DNA: TGTGCCTGGAGTGTATCTAGCGGGATAATCGGGGAGCTGTTTTTT
CDR3: CAWSVSSGIIGELFF

size: NA
D: NA
J: TRBJ1-3
V: TRBV28
DNA: TGTGCCAGCAGTTTTCAAGCCGCGGGGCTTGGAAACACCATATATTTT
CDR3: CASSFQAAGLGNTIYF

size: NA
D: NA
J: TRBJ2-2
V: TRBV29-1
DNA: TGCAGCGTTGAATTGTTAGGGGAGAACACCGGGGAGCTGTTTTTT
CDR3: CSVELLGENTGELFF

size: NA
D: NA
J: TRBJ2-5
V: TRBV28
DNA: TGTGCCAGCAGTTCCCCTAACCAAGAGACCCAGTACTTC
CDR3: CASSSPNQETQYF

size: NA
D: TRBD1
J: TRBJ1-2
V: TRBV5-1
DNA: TGCGCCAGCAGCTTGGGGCCAGGGGGGCTTAATGGCTACACCTTC
CDR3: CASSLGPGGLNGYTF

size: NA
D: NA
J: TRBJ2-1
V: TRBV28
DNA: TGTGCCAGCAGTTTTCTCGGGACACTCTTATACAATGAGCAGTTCTTC
CDR3: CASSFLGTLLYNEQFF

size: once
D: NA
J: TRBJ2-1
V: TRBV27
DNA: TGTGCCAGCAGTTTATTTCGGGGGAATGAGCAGTTCTTC
CDR3: CASSLFRGNEQFF

size: NA
D: NA
J: TRBJ2-1
V: TRBV10-1
DNA: TGCGCCAGCAGTGAGAGCCGATACAATGAGCAGTTCTTC
CDR3: CASSESRYNEQFF

size: NA
D: TRBD1
J: TRBJ1-5
V: TRBV19
DNA: TGTGCCAGTAGTATAGTCGGCAGGGGGTTTAATCAGCCCCAGCATTTT
CDR3: CASSIVGRGFNQPQHF

size: NA
D: TRBD2
J: TRBJ2-1
V: TRBV6-5
DNA: TGTGCCACCCTAGCGGGAGGGCCTCCCAATGAGCAGTTCTTC
CDR3: CATLAGGPPNEQFF

size: NA
D: TRBD1
J: TRBJ1-2
V: TRBV4-1
DNA: TGCGCCAGCAGCCAGTCCCTCGACAGGGTTATTGGCTATGGCTACACCTTC
CDR3: CASSQSLDRVIGYGYTF

size: NA
D: TRBD1
J: TRBJ1-1
V: TRBV7-9
DNA: TGTGCCAGCAGCTTAGGTGGGGGCAGGGGGGTAGCTTTCTTT
CDR3: CASSLGGGRGVAFF

size: NA
D: TRBD1
J: TRBJ2-7
V: TRBV13
DNA: TGTGCCAGCAGCTCGGGACAGGGGCGCTACGAGCAGTACTTC
CDR3: CASSSGQGRYEQYF

size: few
D: NA
J: TRBJ2-7
V: TRBV5-6
DNA: TGTGCCAGCAGCTTTGCCGGGACATACTCCTACGAGCAGTACTTC
CDR3: CASSFAGTYSYEQYF

size: NA
D: TRBD2
J: TRBJ2-7
V: TRBV20-1
DNA: TGCAGTGCTAGACTAGCGGGAGAGCAGTACTTC
CDR3: CSARLAGEQYF

size: NA
D: NA
J: TRBJ2-1
V: TRBV5-3
DNA: TGTGCCAGAAGCCCGACAGTAGACAATGAGCAGTTCTTC
CDR3: CARSPTVDNEQFF

size: NA
D: NA
J: TRBJ2-1
V: TRBV14
DNA: TGTGCCAGCAGCTCCACCAGCTCCTACAATGAGCAGTTCTTC
CDR3: CASSSTSSYNEQFF

size: NA
D: NA
J: TRBJ2-2
V: TRBV7-9
DNA: TGTGCCAGCAGCTCGTCTACCGGGGAGCTGTTTTTT
CDR3: CASSSSTGELFF

size: NA
D: NA
J: TRBJ1-1
V: TRBV6-5
DNA: TGTGCCAGCAGTATCACAGGTAACACTGAAGCTTTCTTT
CDR3: CASSITGNTEAFF

size: NA
D: TRBD1
J: TRBJ1-2
V: TRBV7-8
DNA: TGTGCCAGCAGCTTAGCGTCGGTTTACCAGGGGGCCGATGGCTACACCTTC
CDR3: CASSLASVYQGADGYTF

size: NA
D: TRBD1
J: TRBJ1-2
V: TRBV12-5
DNA: TGTGCTAGTGGTTTGGTTCTGGGGGACAGGGTGGAGGATGGCTACACCTTC
CDR3: CASGLVLGDRVEDGYTF

size: NA
D: NA
J: TRBJ2-3
V: TRBV6-5
DNA: TGTGCCAGCAGTTACTGGTCTCGGGGGGCGGCAGATACGCAGTATTTT
CDR3: CASSYWSRGAADTQYF

size: NA
D: NA
J: TRBJ1-2
V: TRBV30
DNA: TGTGCCTGGATTCAAGGGGGAGACTATGGCTACACCTTC
CDR3: CAWIQGGDYGYTF

size: NA
D: NA
J: TRBJ2-1
V: TRBV7-9
DNA: TGTGCCAGCACAGTGATCTCGGGTCATGGGCAGTTCTTC
CDR3: CASTVISGHGQFF

size: once
D: TRBD2
J: TRBJ2-7
V: TRBV5-1
DNA: TGCGCCAGCAGCTTGGTCGCTCGAAAGGGACTACACGAGCAGTACTTC
CDR3: CASSLVARKGLHEQYF

size: NA
D: NA
J: TRBJ1-4
V: TRBV5-1
DNA: TGCGCCAGCAGCTTACTACAGGGCGCAACTAATGAAAAACTGTTTTTT
CDR3: CASSLLQGATNEKLFF

size: NA
D: TRBD1
J: TRBJ1-2
V: TRBV27
DNA: TGTGCCAGCAGTTTAACGGGACAGCAATACTATGGCTACACCTTC
CDR3: CASSLTGQQYYGYTF

size: NA
D: TRBD2
J: TRBJ2-5
V: TRBV28
DNA: TGTGCCAGCAGTTCCGAAGTAGCGGGAGGGCGAGAGACCCAGTACTTC
CDR3: CASSSEVAGGRETQYF

size: NA
D: TRBD1
J: TRBJ2-5
V: TRBV27
DNA: TGTGCCAGCAGCCCTTCAGGGGGCAGGGAGACCCAGTACTTC
CDR3: CASSPSGGRETQYF

size: NA
D: TRBD1
J: TRBJ1-4
V: TRBV13
DNA: TGTGCCAGCAGCACCGGACAGGGGGATTTTGGTGAAAAACTGTTTTTT
CDR3: CASSTGQGDFGEKLFF

size: NA
D: NA
J: TRBJ1-2
V: TRBV11-2
DNA: TGTGCCAGCAGCTCGAATTACCCTAATAACTATGGCTACACCTTC
CDR3: CASSSNYPNNYGYTF

size: once
D: NA
J: TRBJ1-2
V: TRBV28
DNA: TGTGCCAGCAGCCCCGCCGGGACAATCTATGGCTACACCTTC
CDR3: CASSPAGTIYGYTF

size: NA
D: NA
J: TRBJ2-3
V: TRBV9
DNA: TGTGCCAGCAGCGCCCCGCGGGACCCCGGGGGCACAGATACGCAGTATTTT
CDR3: CASSAPRDPGGTDTQYF

size: NA
D: TRBD2
J: TRBJ2-1
V: TRBV5-4
DNA: TGTGCCAGCAGCTCCCCCTGGCGGGAGGATTACAATGAGCAGTTCTTC
CDR3: CASSSPWREDYNEQFF

size: NA
D: TRBD1
J: TRBJ2-1
V: TRBV5-1
DNA: TGCGCCAGCAGCTTGGACAGGGGCTTCTACAATGAGCAGTTCTTC
CDR3: CASSLDRGFYNEQFF

size: NA
D: NA
J: TRBJ1-2
V: TRBV28
DNA: TGTGCCAGCAGTTCTCCTCGTTACGGCACAGGAACAAACGATGTCGATGGCTACACCTTC
CDR3: CASSSPRYGTGTNDVDGYTF

size: few
D: TRBD1
J: TRBJ1-5
V: TRBV6-6
DNA: TGTGCCAGCAGTCCTGCGACAGGGAAGAAGCCCCAGCATTTT
CDR3: CASSPATGKKPQHF

size: NA
D: TRBD2
J: TRBJ2-1
V: TRBV5-1
DNA: TGCGCCAGCAGACCAACTAGCGGGAGGGCCGACTACAATGAGCAGTTCTTC
CDR3: CASRPTSGRADYNEQFF

size: few
D: NA
J: TRBJ1-1
V: TRBV5-6
DNA: TGTGCCAGCAGCTTGGCCCGTCGTCCCGTGGCTTTCTTT
CDR3: CASSLARRPVAFF

size: NA
D: NA
J: TRBJ1-2
V: TRBV19
DNA: TGTGCCAGTAGTGTCGGGCGGGGGAGTTTGCGTGGCTACACCTTC
CDR3: CASSVGRGSLRGYTF

size: NA
D: NA
J: TRBJ2-7
V: TRBV28
DNA: TGTGCCAGCGGATCGATAGGGCTCGGGAGTAGCTCCTACGAGCAGTACTTC
CDR3: CASGSIGLGSSSYEQYF

size: NA
D: NA
J: TRBJ2-7
V: TRBV25-1
DNA: TGTGCCAGCAGCCCTTCCCACGAGCAGTACTTC
CDR3: CASSPSHEQYF

size: NA
D: TRBD1
J: TRBJ2-7
V: TRBV27
DNA: TGTGCCAGGGCCATGTCGGGACAGGGCTCTTACGAGCAGTACTTC
CDR3: CARAMSGQGSYEQYF

size: NA
D: NA
J: TRBJ2-3
V: TRBV27
DNA: TGTGCCAGCAGTTCTCGAAGAGGGAGTGAACCAGATACGCAGTATTTT
CDR3: CASSSRRGSEPDTQYF

size: NA
D: NA
J: TRBJ2-7
V: TRBV6-5
DNA: TGTGCCAGCAGTCCCCGAAGCGGCGAGCAGTACTTC
CDR3: CASSPRSGEQYF